The clone carrying this TCR beta chain has a handful of counts. Its antigen is undetermined. The entry originates in a study of CD8 T cell repertoires and HIV-1 epitope variants. Study-level background: Tested: three Gag epitope families, Nef HW9 and YT9. Cultures ran approximately 10 days, with IL-2, IL-7 and IL-15 added on days 3 and 7.

V was pared by 1 base and J by 0 bases, with 6 bases between. Germline CDR1 and CDR2: MNHEY and SVGAGI. CDR3 length: 14 residues. The study's findings and limits: Only beta chains were identified, marking proliferation to antigen, not function.

The table came from immunoSEQ multiplex PCR; TCRdb's copy has only in-frame clones and leaves some out. The data contain some 1,100 clones, about 70% of them seen just once; the ten biggest clones take up 40% to 50%. The material sequenced was cultured CD8+ T cells derived from PBMCs. V gene TRBV6-5 combines with J gene TRBJ1-1; D ambiguous. The receptor was isolated from a male donor with HIV. The CDR3 DNA reads TGTGCCAGCAGTTACTTGGATATGAACACTGAAGCTTTCTTT. It is translated as CASSYLDMNTEAFF.